Included here is one T cell receptor (beta chain) sequence, with context. No antigen is known for it. Base qualities were left out, and no much larger clone turns up one base away. Donors formed part of the validation cohort, which comprised 95 to 150 subjects and was distinct from the first cohort of fewer than 750 subjects. The library was obtained by the immunoSEQ multiplex PCR assay. The original pipeline was this. A statistical classification framework was built to diagnose cytomegalovirus status from the catalog of TCR beta chain sequences. This is the immuneACCESS table as TCRdb keeps it, with only in-frame sequences that have V and J called. A part of the clones is gone; compared with another copy, unresolved V genes explain less than half, and the rest is unexplained. That table supplies the V and J calls and clone size; D and trimming were determined from the DNA. For this sample the table gives 100,000 to 150,000 clones, of which 75% to 90% were detected only once. The ten largest account for 0.95% to 1.5% of the sample.

Including the terminal cysteine and phenylalanine, the CDR3 comprises 17 residues. The read is trimmed to its CDR3 DNA, 51 bases read in frame from base 1. CDR1 and CDR2, looked up from the germline V gene, are SGHNT and YENEEA. At the junction V is shortened by 1 base and J by 5 bases, with 17 bases in between. These data are taken from a study of cytomegalovirus exposure and HLA in healthy donors (dated by TCRdb to 2016 to 2017). At the level of the whole study: According to a later analysis, one platform produced both the 120 validation repertoires and the approximately 660 repertoires of the first cohort. The study aimed to test whether signatures of past pathogen exposure could be identified by cataloging public T cell receptors. A separate validation cohort of more than 100 different subjects was used in addition to the 666-subject first cohort. To predict cytomegalovirus infection status, the study brought together high-throughput TCR immunosequencing, statistical association of individual TCRs with disease status, and machine learning. Results and caveats for the whole study, not just this receptor: In a later analysis, TCRs clustered in the first cohort were found to also tend to co-occur in the roughly 120 validation repertoires, with about 94% of cluster scores above 0. In vitro tests confirmed that a few of the cytomegalovirus-associated TCR beta chains recognize cytomegalovirus antigens. The authors suggested that the approach could potentially be generalized to other disease states and immunological phenotypes. Cytomegalovirus status was reported to be diagnosed by the classifier with high specificity and sensitivity in both the original and validation cohorts. A later analysis had no HLA typing for the validation cohort, so co-occurrence there was scored across all 110 or so repertoires. Most TCR sequences were observed very rarely across donors, whereas some public TCRs were present in many individuals. The study listed 164 TCR beta chains as associated with cytomegalovirus.

This TCR came from a woman younger than 30 in good health and CMV-seronegative. The chain links TRBV11-3 with TRBJ2-2; TRBD1 is perhaps the D gene, given 6 matching bases. Material for sequencing was PBMCs. Here is the DNA: TGTGCCAGCAGCTTAGCAGCCGGGACATATTTTACCGGGGAGCTGTTTTTT. Its translation reads: CASSLAAGTYFTGELFF.